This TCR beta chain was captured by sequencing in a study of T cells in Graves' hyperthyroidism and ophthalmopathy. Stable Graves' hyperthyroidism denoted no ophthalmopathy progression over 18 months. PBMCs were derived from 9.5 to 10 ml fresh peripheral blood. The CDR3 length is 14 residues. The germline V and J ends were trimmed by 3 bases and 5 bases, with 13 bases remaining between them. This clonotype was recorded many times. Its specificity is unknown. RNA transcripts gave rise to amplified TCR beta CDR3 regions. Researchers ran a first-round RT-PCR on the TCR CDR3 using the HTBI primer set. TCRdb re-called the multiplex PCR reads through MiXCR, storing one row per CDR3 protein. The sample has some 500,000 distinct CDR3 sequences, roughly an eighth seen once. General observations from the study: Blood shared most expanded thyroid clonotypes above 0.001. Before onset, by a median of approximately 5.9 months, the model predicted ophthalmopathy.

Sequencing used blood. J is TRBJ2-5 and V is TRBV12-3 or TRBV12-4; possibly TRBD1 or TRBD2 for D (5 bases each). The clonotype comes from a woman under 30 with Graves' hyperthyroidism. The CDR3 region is CASSLGPEGETQYF. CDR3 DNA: TGTGCCAGCAGTTTGGGTCCCGAGGGGGAGACCCAGTACTTC.